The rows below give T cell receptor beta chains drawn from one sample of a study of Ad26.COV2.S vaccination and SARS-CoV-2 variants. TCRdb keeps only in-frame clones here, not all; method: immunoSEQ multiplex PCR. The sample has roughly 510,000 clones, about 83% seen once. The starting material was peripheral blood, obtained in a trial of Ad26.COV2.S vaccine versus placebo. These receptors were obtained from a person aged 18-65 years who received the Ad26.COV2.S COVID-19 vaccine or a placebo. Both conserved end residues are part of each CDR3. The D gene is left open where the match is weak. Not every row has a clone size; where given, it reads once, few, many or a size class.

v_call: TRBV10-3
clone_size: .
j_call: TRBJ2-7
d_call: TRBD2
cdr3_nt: TGTGCCATCCGGGAGGCTAGCGGGAGCCCCGAGCAGTACTTC
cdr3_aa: CAIREASGSPEQYF

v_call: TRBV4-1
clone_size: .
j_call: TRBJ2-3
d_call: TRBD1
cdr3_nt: TGCGCCAGCAGCCAAGGCCCCGGACAGGGTAGTCCAGATACGCAGTATTTT
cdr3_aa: CASSQGPGQGSPDTQYF

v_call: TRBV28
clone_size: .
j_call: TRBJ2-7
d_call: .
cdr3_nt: TGTGCCTCATGGCCTTGGGGCGGAGGGGGGTACGAGCAGTACTTC
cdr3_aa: CASWPWGGGGYEQYF

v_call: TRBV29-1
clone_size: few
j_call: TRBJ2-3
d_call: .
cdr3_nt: TGCAGCGGTAAAGGACAGTACACAGATACGCAGTATTTT
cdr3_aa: CSGKGQYTDTQYF

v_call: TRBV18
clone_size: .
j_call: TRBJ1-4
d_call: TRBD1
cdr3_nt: TGTGCCAGCTCAACCGACAGGGTCGGAGAAAAACTGTTTTTT
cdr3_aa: CASSTDRVGEKLFF

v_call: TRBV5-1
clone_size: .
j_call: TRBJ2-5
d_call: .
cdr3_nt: TGCGCCAGCAGCTCTGGACGAGTGGAGACCCAGTACTTC
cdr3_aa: CASSSGRVETQYF

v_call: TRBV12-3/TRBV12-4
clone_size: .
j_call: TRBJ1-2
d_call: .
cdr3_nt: TGTGCCAGCAGTTTGGGGTTAGGTTCTGGCTACACCTTC
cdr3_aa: CASSLGLGSGYTF

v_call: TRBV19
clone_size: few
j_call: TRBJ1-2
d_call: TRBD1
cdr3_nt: TGTGCCAGTAGTAACCTCCGACAGGGGAACTATGGCTACACCTTC
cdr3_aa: CASSNLRQGNYGYTF

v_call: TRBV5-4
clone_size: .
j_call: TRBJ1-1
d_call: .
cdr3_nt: TGTGCCAGCAGCTTCTTTGACACTGAAGCTTTCTTT
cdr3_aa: CASSFFDTEAFF

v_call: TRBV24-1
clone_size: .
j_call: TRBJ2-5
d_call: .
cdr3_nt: TGTGCCACCAGTGATCCCGTGGGACCGGGGGTGGAGACCCAGTACTTC
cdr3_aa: CATSDPVGPGVETQYF

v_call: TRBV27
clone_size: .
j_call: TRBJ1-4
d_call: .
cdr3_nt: TGTGCCAGCAGTTCAACCCAGGGTATCGATGAAAAACTGTTTTTT
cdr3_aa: CASSSTQGIDEKLFF

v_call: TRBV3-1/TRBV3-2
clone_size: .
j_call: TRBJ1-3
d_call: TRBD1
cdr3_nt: TGTGCCAGCAGTCAGGGGGGATTGCTCGGAAACACCATATATTTT
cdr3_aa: CASSQGGLLGNTIYF

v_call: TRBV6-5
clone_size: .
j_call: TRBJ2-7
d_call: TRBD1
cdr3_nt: TGTGCCAGCAGTTACTCGATGCCGGGACAGGGGTACGAGCAGTACTTC
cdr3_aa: CASSYSMPGQGYEQYF

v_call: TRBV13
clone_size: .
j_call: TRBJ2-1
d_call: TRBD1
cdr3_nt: TGTGCCAGCAGCTTCCGGGACAGGGGGTACTCTGAGCAGTTCTTC
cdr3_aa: CASSFRDRGYSEQFF

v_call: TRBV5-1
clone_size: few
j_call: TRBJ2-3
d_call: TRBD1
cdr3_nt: TGCGCCAGCAGGGGACAGGGGGCAGATACGCAGTATTTT
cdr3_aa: CASRGQGADTQYF

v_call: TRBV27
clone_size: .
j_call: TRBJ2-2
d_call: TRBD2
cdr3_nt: TGTGCCAGCAGCAAATCCCGGGGACTAGCGGGCGGGGAGCTGTTTTTT
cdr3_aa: CASSKSRGLAGGELFF

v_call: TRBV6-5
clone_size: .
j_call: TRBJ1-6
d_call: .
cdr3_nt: TGTGCCAGCAGTTATCTCTCTTCACCCCTCCACTTT
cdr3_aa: CASSYLSSPLHF

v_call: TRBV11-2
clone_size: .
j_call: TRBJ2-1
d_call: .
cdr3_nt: TGTGCCAGCAGCCCACGGACGGAAGTGGATGAGCAGTTCTTC
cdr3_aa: CASSPRTEVDEQFF

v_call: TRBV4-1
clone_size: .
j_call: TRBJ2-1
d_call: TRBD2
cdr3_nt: TGCGCCAGCAGCCAAGTCTATGCAGCGGGAGGGATCCTCGGCTACAATGAGCAGTTCTTC
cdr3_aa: CASSQVYAAGGILGYNEQFF

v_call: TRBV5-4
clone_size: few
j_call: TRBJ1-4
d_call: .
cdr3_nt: TGTGCCAGCAGCTTGGCGGGCACTAATGAAAAACTGTTTTTT
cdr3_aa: CASSLAGTNEKLFF

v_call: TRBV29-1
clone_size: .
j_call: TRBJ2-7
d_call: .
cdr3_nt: TGCAGCGCTGGGATCGACAGGGAGGCGGGTGTCCAGTACTTC
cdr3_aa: CSAGIDREAGVQYF

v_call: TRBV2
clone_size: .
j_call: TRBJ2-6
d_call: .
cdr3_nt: TGTGCCAGCAGTGTTAGTGCATTCGGGGCCAACGTCCTGACTTTC
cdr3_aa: CASSVSAFGANVLTF

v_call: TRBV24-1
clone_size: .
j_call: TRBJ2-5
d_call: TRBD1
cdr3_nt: TGTGCCACCAGTGTGGGACAGGAGCAAGAGACCCAGTACTTC
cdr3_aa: CATSVGQEQETQYF

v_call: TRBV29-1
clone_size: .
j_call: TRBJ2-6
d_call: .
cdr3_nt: TGCAGCGTGGCACCGGGACCCCCGTCCCCTGGGGCCAACGTCCTGACTTTC
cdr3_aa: CSVAPGPPSPGANVLTF

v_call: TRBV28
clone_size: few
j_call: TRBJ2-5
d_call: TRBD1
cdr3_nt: TGTGCCAGCAGTCCCCGGGACAGGGGCCGCCGGGGGGCCGAGACCCAGTACTTC
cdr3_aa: CASSPRDRGRRGAETQYF

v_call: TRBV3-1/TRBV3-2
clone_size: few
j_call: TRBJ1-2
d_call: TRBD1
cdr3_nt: TGTGCCAGCAGCCGGGGGACAGGGAAAAACTATGGCTACACCTTC
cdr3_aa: CASSRGTGKNYGYTF

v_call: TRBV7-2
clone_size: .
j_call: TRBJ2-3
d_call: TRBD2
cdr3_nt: TGTGCCAGCAGCCGGGGGACTAGCGGGAAAGGGCAGTATTTT
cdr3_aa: CASSRGTSGKGQYF

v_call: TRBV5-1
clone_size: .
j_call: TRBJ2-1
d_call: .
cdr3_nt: TGCGCCAGCCGGAGTTCGAGCTCCTACAATGAGCAGTTCTTC
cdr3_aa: CASRSSSSYNEQFF

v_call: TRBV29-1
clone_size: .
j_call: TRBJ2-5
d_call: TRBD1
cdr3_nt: TGCAGCGTCAGACAGGGGTTAGAGACCCAGTACTTC
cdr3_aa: CSVRQGLETQYF

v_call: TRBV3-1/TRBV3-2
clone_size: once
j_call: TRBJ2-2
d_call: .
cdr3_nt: TGTGCCAGCAGCCAAGTAACCCCCGGGGAGCTGTTTTTT
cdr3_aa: CASSQVTPGELFF

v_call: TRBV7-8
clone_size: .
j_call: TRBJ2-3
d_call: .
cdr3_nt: TGTGCCAGCAGCACCAGGTCTCCCAACACAGATACGCAGTATTTT
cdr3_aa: CASSTRSPNTDTQYF

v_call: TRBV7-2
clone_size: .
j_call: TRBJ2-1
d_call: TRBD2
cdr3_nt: TGTGCCAGCAGCTCAGCGGGACGCGGACTAGTAAGAGACAATGAGCAGTTCTTC
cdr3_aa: CASSSAGRGLVRDNEQFF

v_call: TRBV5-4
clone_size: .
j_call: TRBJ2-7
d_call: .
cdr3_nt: TGTGCCAGCAGCTTAGGCTTGGGCGAGCAGTACTTC
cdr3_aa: CASSLGLGEQYF

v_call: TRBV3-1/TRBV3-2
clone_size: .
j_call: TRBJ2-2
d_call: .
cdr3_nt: TGTGCCAGCTCAGATCTCACCGGGGAGCTGTTTTTT
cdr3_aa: CASSDLTGELFF

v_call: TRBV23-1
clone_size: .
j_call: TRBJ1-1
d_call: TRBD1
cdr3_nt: TGCGCCAGCGGAAGGGACAGGGAGACTGAAGCTTTCTTT
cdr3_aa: CASGRDRETEAFF

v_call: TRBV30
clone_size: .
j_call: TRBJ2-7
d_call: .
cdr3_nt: TGTGCCTGGAGTGCACTATACCGATACGAGCAGTACTTC
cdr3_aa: CAWSALYRYEQYF

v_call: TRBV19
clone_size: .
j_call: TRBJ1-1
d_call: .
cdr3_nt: TGTGCCAGTACCGGCCCCAAAGCTTTCTTT
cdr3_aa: CASTGPKAFF

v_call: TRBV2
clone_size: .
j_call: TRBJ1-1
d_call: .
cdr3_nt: TGTGCCAGCGGGGGGGCCCCGCGGGTAGAAGCTTTCTTT
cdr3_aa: CASGGAPRVEAFF